This TCR beta chain was documented in a study of blood T cell repertoires in COVID-19. Study details: Samples of COVID-19 (acute and convalescent) were obtained from the United States, Italy and Spain. From T cells, B-cell-depleted T cells, or PBMCs came the material, which was cDNA or gDNA.

Original processing notes: Cell counts per sample came from amplifying reference gene primers. The assay was immunoSEQ multiplex PCR, and TCRdb's table has in-frame clones only and misses some. V and J calls and clone size are as listed in that table; D and trimming were resolved from the DNA. The sample lists about 39,000 clones, approximately 87% occurring once. This clone occurred once. Germline V CDR1 and CDR2: SGHAT, FQNNGV. The CDR3 has 15 residues. Germline trimming cut 8 bases from V and 0 bases from J; bases unmatched to any gene: 5. The chain is built from TRBV11-2 and TRBJ2-1; 9 nucleotides align to TRBD2. The sequence came from a middle-aged man with active or convalescent COVID-19. Sequencing used peripheral blood. CDR3 DNA sequence: TGTGCCAGCGCGGGGGGGGTCAGCTCCTACAATGAGCAGTTCTTC. It codes for CASAGGVSSYNEQFF. Filled out from reference TRBV11-2 and TRBJ2-1, the complete variable domain reads EAGVAQSPRYKIIEKRQSVAFWCNPISGHATLYWYQQILGQGPKLLIQFQNNGVVDDSQLPKDRFSAERLKGVDSTLKIQPAKLEDSAVYLCASAGGVSSYNEQFFGPGTRLTVL.